These T cell receptor beta chains were read from a single sample in a study of cytomegalovirus exposure and HLA in healthy donors. The table came from immunoSEQ multiplex PCR; TCRdb's copy has only in-frame clones and leaves some out. The specimen's table records some 42,000 clones. Sequencing was done on a sample of PBMCs. Receptors originate from a man in his thirties or forties in good health and CMV-seronegative. Each CDR3 is given with its conserved first and last residue. D genes are given only for firm matches.

V,J,D,CDR3,DNA
TRBV6-5,TRBJ1-5,-,CASSATGQSNQPQHF,TGTGCCAGCAGTGCTACAGGGCAGAGCAATCAGCCCCAGCATTTT
TRBV7-6,TRBJ2-2,TRBD2,CASSLANRLAANTGELFF,TGTGCCAGCAGCTTAGCCAATCGACTAGCGGCGAACACCGGGGAGCTGTTTTTT
TRBV30,TRBJ2-5,-,CAWSVRGTQYF,TGTGCCTGGAGTGTACGGGGGACCCAGTACTTC
TRBV4-3,TRBJ1-1,-,CASSDVRDNEAFF,TGCGCCAGCAGCGATGTCCGGGATAATGAAGCTTTCTTT
TRBV4-2,TRBJ2-7,-,CASSQGAHDNYEQYF,TGTGCCAGCAGCCAAGGGGCGCACGATAACTACGAGCAGTACTTC
TRBV4-1,TRBJ2-1,TRBD1,CASSQEETGSDNEQFF,TGCGCCAGCAGCCAAGAGGAGACAGGGTCCGACAATGAGCAGTTCTTC
TRBV5-6,TRBJ2-7,-,CASSFPKTVTEQYF,TGTGCCAGCAGCTTCCCTAAGACAGTCACCGAGCAGTACTTC
TRBV4-3,TRBJ2-7,-,CASSRTWEGGEQYF,TGCGCCAGCAGCCGGACTTGGGAGGGGGGCGAGCAGTACTTC
TRBV4-1,TRBJ1-1,-,CASSQVVGRAHTEAFF,TGCGCCAGCAGCCAAGTGGTAGGCAGGGCTCACACTGAAGCTTTCTTT
TRBV4-1,TRBJ2-5,TRBD2,CASSPGLAGGGETQYF,TGCGCCAGCAGCCCGGGACTAGCGGGAGGCGGGGAGACCCAGTACTTC
TRBV7-9,TRBJ2-1,TRBD2,CASSSRTSGSYKVNEQFF,TGTGCCAGCAGCTCTCGGACTAGCGGGAGTTATAAGGTTAATGAGCAGTTCTTC